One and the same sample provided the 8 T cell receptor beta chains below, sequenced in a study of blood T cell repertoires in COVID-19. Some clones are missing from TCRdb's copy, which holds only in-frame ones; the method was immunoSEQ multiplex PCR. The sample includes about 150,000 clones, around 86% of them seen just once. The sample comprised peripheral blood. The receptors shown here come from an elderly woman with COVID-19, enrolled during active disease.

The CDR3 DNA reads TGTGCCAGTAGTACCTTACAGGGCCACGAGCAGTACTTC. Protein product: CASSTLQGHEQYF. J is TRBJ2-7 and V is TRBV19; D possibly corresponds to TRBD1 (6 bases). The length of the CDR3 is 13 residues. V lost 4 bases and J 5 bases, leaving 12 bases between the germline ends. Per germline, CDR1 LNHDA and CDR2 SQIVND (reference sequence).

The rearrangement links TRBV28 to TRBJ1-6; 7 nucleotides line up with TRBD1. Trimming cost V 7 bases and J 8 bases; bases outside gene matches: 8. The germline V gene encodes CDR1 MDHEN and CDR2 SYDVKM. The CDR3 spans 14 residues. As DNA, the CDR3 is TGTGCCAGCATCCTTGGGCAGGGGGATTCACCCCTCCACTTT. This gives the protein CASILGQGDSPLHF.

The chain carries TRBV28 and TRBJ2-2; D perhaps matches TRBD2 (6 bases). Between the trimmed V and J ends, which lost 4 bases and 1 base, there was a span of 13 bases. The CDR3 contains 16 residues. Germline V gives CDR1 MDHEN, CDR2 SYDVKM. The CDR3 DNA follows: TGTGCCAGCAGTTCTGGCGGGGCACAGAACACCGGGGAGCTGTTTTTT. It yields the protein CASSSGGAQNTGELFF.

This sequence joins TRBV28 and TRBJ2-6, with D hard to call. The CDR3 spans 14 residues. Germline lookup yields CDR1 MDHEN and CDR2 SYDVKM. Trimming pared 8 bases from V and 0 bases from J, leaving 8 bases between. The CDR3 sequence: CASAWSSGANVLTF. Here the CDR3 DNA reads TGTGCCAGCGCTTGGAGCTCTGGGGCCAACGTCCTGACTTTC.

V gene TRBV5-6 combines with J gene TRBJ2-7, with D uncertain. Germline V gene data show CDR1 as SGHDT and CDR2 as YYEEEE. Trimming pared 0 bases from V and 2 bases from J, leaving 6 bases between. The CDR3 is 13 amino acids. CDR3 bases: TGTGCCAGCAGCTTGGGCCGCGCCTACGAGCAGTACTTC. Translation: CASSLGRAYEQYF.

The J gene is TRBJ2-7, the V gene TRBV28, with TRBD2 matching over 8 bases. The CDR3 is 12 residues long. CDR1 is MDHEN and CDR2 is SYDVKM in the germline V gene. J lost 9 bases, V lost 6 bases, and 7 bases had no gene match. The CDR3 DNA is TGTGCCAGCAGGGTAGCGGGGAGCGGGCAGTACTTC. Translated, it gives CASRVAGSGQYF.

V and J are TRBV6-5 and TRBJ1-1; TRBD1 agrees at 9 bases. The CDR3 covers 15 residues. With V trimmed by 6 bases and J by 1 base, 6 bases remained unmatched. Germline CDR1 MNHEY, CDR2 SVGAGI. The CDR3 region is CASRGTGWRNTEAFF. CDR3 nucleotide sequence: TGTGCCAGCAGGGGGACAGGGTGGCGGAACACTGAAGCTTTCTTT.

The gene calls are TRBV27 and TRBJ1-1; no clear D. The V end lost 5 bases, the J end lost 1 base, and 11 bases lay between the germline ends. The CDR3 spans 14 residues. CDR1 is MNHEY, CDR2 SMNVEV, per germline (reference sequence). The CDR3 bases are TGTGCCAGCAGTGGGAGAGAGGGGAACACTGAAGCTTTCTTT. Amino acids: CASSGREGNTEAFF.